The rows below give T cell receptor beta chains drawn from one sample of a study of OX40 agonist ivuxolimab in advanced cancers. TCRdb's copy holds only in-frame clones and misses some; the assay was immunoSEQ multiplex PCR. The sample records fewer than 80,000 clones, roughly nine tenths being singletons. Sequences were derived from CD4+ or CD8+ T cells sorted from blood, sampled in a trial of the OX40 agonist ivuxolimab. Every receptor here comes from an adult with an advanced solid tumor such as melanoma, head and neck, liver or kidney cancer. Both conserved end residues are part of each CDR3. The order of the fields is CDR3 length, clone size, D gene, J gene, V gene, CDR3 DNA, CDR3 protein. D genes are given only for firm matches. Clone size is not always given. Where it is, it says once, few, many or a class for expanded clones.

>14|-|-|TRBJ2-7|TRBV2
TGTGCCAGCAGTCGTCTCGGGGGCTCCTACGAGCAGTACTTC
CASSRLGGSYEQYF
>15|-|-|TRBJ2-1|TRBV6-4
TGTGCCAGCAGTGACGGAGCAGATTCCTACAATGAGCAGTTCTTC
CASSDGADSYNEQFF
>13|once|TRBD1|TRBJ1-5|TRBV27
TGTGCCAGCAGTTATCAGGGGGATAGGCCCCAGCATTTT
CASSYQGDRPQHF
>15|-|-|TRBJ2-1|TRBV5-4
TGTGCCAGCAGCCCGGGACTTTTAGCCTACAATGAGCAGTTCTTC
CASSPGLLAYNEQFF
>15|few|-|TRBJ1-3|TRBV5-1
TGCGCCAGCAGCATGGACGGGGGCTCTGGAAACACCATATATTTT
CASSMDGGSGNTIYF
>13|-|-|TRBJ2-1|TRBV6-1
TGTGCCAGCAGTCCTCGCGCCTACAATGGGCAGTTCTTC
CASSPRAYNGQFF
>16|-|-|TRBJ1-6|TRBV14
TGTGCCAGCAGCCAAGCGAGCCCGCCCAATAATTCACCCCTCCACTTT
CASSQASPPNNSPLHF
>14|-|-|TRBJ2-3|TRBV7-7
TGTGCCAGCAGCCGTGAGGGGGGCACAGATACGCAGTATTTT
CASSREGGTDTQYF
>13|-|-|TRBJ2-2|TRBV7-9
TGTGCCAGCAGCTTTATTCATTACGGGGAGCTGTTTTTT
CASSFIHYGELFF
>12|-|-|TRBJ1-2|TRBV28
TGTGCCAGCAGGGCCCTCGGTCATGGCTACACCTTC
CASRALGHGYTF